This T cell receptor beta chain was obtained from a study of OX40 agonist ivuxolimab in advanced cancers. People who had autoimmune disease history or systemic immunosuppression were excluded. Whole-study results and caveats: Expanded peripheral T-cell antigen specificity went undetermined.

The germline CDR1 and CDR2 sequences are SGHDN and FVKESK. V shed 1 base, J shed 2 bases, and the junction held 5 bases outside the gene matches. This CDR3 region has 16 residues. Notes on this clone: Its antigen remains unidentified.

Measured with immunoSEQ multiplex PCR; TCRdb has only the in-frame clones, and not every one. The sample lists approximately 15,000 clones; 70% to 90% were seen once. J is TRBJ2-7 and V is TRBV14, with 10 bases aligning to TRBD2. The source of this sequence is an adult with an advanced solid tumor such as melanoma, head and neck, liver or kidney cancer. The source was CD4+ or CD8+ T cells sorted from blood, collected in a trial of the OX40 agonist ivuxolimab. Written as DNA, the CDR3 is TGTGCCAGCAGCCAAGGTCCTAGCGGGAGCCCCTACGAGCAGTACTTC. Protein: CASSQGPSGSPYEQYF.